Listed below are T cell receptor beta chains from one sample, sequenced in a study of blood T cell repertoires in COVID-19. Sequenced by immunoSEQ multiplex PCR; TCRdb stores in-frame clones only, minus some. The sample includes about 150,000 clones, around 87% of them seen just once. The sequencing input was peripheral blood. The source is an elderly man with acute or convalescent COVID-19. The CDR3 runs from the conserved cysteine through the conserved F or W. The D gene is left open where the match is weak. A clone size is listed for some rows: how often the clone was seen (once, few, many), or a class if it is expanded.

abundance	v_gene	d_gene	len	j_gene	CDR3nt	CDR3aa
NA	TRBV6-5	NA	14	TRBJ2-2	TGTGCCAGCAGTTACTCGAGGGACACCGGGGAGCTGTTTTTT	CASSYSRDTGELFF
few	TRBV7-8	NA	14	TRBJ1-2	TGTGCCAGCAGCATAAAGGGAGCTAACTATGGCTACACCTTC	CASSIKGANYGYTF
NA	TRBV5-1	TRBD1	18	TRBJ1-6	TGCGCCAGCAGCTTGGGGACAAGACAGGGGGATATGAATTCACCCCTCCACTTT	CASSLGTRQGDMNSPLHF
NA	TRBV10-2	TRBD2	15	TRBJ2-1	TGCGCCAGCACTAGGACTAGCGGGAGTTTCTATGAGCAGTTCTTC	CASTRTSGSFYEQFF
once	TRBV19	TRBD1	13	TRBJ1-1	TGTGCCAGTAGTATGGGACAGATGGCTGAAGCTTTCTTT	CASSMGQMAEAFF
few	TRBV29-1	TRBD1	14	TRBJ2-5	TGCAGCGTTGGACCGGGACAGGGACAAGAGACCCAGTACTTC	CSVGPGQGQETQYF
NA	TRBV7-2	TRBD1	21	TRBJ1-4	TGTGCCAGCAGCTTAGCGCTAAGTGGACAGGGGTTATCCTCGACTAATGAAAAACTGTTTTTT	CASSLALSGQGLSSTNEKLFF
NA	TRBV6-5	NA	15	TRBJ1-1	TGTGCCAGCAGCAAATGGGGAGGGGTGAGCACTGAAGCTTTCTTT	CASSKWGGVSTEAFF
once	TRBV5-1	NA	13	TRBJ2-3	TGCGCCAGCAGCCTCGGGGGCACAGATACGCAGTATTTT	CASSLGGTDTQYF
NA	TRBV5-1	NA	14	TRBJ1-1	TGCGCCAGCAGCGTGGGTGGCGGGGACACTGAAGCTTTCTTT	CASSVGGGDTEAFF
NA	TRBV2	NA	13	TRBJ1-1	TGTGCCAGCAGTGAAGCGGGGGCGACTGAAGCTTTCTTT	CASSEAGATEAFF
few	TRBV5-6	TRBD2	14	TRBJ2-4	TGTGCCAGCAGCTCGGCGGGGGAGCTAGACATTCAGTACTTC	CASSSAGELDIQYF
NA	TRBV4-1	NA	16	TRBJ1-5	TGCGCCAGCAGCCAAGATGTCTCCAGGGTTACTCAGCCCCAGCATTTT	CASSQDVSRVTQPQHF
NA	TRBV11-3	NA	14	TRBJ1-1	TGTGCCAGCAGTACGGACAATAAGAACACTGAAGCTTTCTTT	CASSTDNKNTEAFF
NA	TRBV28	TRBD1	15	TRBJ1-1	TGTGCCAGCAGTTTAGGGACAGGAGTGAACACTGAAGCTTTCTTT	CASSLGTGVNTEAFF
few	TRBV9	NA	13	TRBJ2-3	TGTGCCAGCAGCGTAGCGGGGACAGATACGCAGTATTTT	CASSVAGTDTQYF
NA	TRBV12-5	TRBD2	15	TRBJ2-5	TGTGCTAGTGGCCAGCGGGGGGACCTTCAAGAGACCCAGTACTTC	CASGQRGDLQETQYF
NA	TRBV5-8	TRBD1	14	TRBJ2-7	TGTGCCAGCAGCTTGGGGGACAGTCTCTACGAGCAGTACTTC	CASSLGDSLYEQYF
NA	TRBV10-3	TRBD1	14	TRBJ1-3	TGTGCCATCAGTGAGAGGCAGGGGGCCAACACCATATATTTT	CAISERQGANTIYF
NA	TRBV6-5	TRBD1	14	TRBJ1-6	TGTGCCAGCGGCCGGGGACAGAATAATTCACCCCTCCACTTT	CASGRGQNNSPLHF
NA	TRBV3-1/TRBV3-2	TRBD1	14	TRBJ1-2	TGTGCCAGCAGCCACCGGACAGGGACCTATGGCTACACCTTC	CASSHRTGTYGYTF
NA	TRBV7-9	NA	14	TRBJ1-2	TGTGCCAGCAGCTTAGGGGGGACATTCGATGGCTACACCTTC	CASSLGGTFDGYTF
NA	TRBV7-3	TRBD2	16	TRBJ2-1	TGTGCCAGCAGCCCCTCGGGAGGACTAGCCGGCAATGAGCAGTTCTTC	CASSPSGGLAGNEQFF
NA	TRBV5-4	TRBD1	15	TRBJ1-6	TGTGCCAGCAGCTCGGACAGGGTGGATAATTCACCCCTCCACTTT	CASSSDRVDNSPLHF
NA	TRBV28	TRBD1	15	TRBJ1-4	TGTGCCAGCATCCCGGGACAGGGGCGTCATGAAAAACTGTTTTTT	CASIPGQGRHEKLFF
NA	TRBV5-5	NA	13	TRBJ2-7	TGTGCCAGCAGCTTGGGGCCCTCGAATGAGCAGTACTTC	CASSLGPSNEQYF
NA	TRBV6-5	TRBD1	13	TRBJ1-2	TGTGCCAGCTACCCCGGGACAGACTATGGCTACACCTTC	CASYPGTDYGYTF
NA	TRBV10-2	NA	14	TRBJ2-7	TGCGCCAGCACCCCCGACAGAAGCGCCTACGAGCAGTACTTC	CASTPDRSAYEQYF
NA	TRBV5-5	TRBD2	17	TRBJ2-6	TGTGCCAGCAGCTTGGTGGGCGGGGGTGCTGGGGCCAACGTCCTGACTTTC	CASSLVGGGAGANVLTF
NA	TRBV6-5	TRBD1	13	TRBJ1-6	TGTGCCACTTATCGGACAGGGAATTCACCCCTCCACTTT	CATYRTGNSPLHF
NA	TRBV10-3	TRBD2	16	TRBJ2-1	TGTGCCATCAGTGTCCCCGGGACTAGCATTACAAGAGGGCAGTTCTTC	CAISVPGTSITRGQFF
NA	TRBV11-2	NA	15	TRBJ2-3	TGTGCCAGCAGCTTAGAGGGCCGACGCACAGATACGCAGTATTTT	CASSLEGRRTDTQYF
NA	TRBV6-5	TRBD1	14	TRBJ1-2	TGTGCCAGCAGTCCCCGGGACAGGGCCTATGGCTACACCTTC	CASSPRDRAYGYTF
NA	TRBV18	NA	16	TRBJ2-3	TGTGCCAGCTCACCCGCACCGGGACAAATGACAGATACGCAGTATTTT	CASSPAPGQMTDTQYF